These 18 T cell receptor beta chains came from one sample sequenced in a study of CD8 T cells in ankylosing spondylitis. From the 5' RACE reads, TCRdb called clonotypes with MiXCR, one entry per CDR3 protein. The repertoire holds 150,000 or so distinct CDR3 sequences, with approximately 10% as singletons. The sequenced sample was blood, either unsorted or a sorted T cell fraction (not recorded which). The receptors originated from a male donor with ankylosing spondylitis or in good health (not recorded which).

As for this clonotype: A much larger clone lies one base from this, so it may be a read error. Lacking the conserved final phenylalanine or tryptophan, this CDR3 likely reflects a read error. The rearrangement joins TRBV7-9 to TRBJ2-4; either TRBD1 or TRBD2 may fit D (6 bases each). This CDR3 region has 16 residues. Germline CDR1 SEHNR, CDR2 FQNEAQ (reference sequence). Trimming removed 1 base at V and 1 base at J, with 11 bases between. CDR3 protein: CASSLVGGRAKNIQYY. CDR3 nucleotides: TGTGCCAGCAGCTTAGTGGGGGGCCGGGCCAAAAACATTCAGTACTAC.

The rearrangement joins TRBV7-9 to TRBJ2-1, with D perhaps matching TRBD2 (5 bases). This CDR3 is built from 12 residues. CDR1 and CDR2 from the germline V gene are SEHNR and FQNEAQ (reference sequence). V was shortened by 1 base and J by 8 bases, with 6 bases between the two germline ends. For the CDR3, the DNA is TGTGCCAGCAGCTTAGGAGGGTATGAGCAGTTCTTC. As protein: CASSLGGYEQFF.

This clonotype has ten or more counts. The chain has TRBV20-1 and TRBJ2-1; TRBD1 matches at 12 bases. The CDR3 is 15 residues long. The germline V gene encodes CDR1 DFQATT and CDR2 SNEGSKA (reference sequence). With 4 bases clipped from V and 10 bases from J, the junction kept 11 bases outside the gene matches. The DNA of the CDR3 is TGCAGTGCTACAATCCCGGGACAGGGGGCATGGGAGCAGTTCTTC. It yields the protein CSATIPGQGAWEQFF.

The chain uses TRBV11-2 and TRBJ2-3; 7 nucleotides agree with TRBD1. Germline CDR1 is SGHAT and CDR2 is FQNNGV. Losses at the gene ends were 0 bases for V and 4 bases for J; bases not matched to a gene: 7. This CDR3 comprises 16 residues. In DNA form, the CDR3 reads TGTGCCAGCAGCTTAGATCGTCCAGGGGGAGCAGATACGCAGTATTTT. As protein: CASSLDRPGGADTQYF. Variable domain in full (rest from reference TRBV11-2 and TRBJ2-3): EAGVAQSPRYKIIEKRQSVAFWCNPISGHATLYWYQQILGQGPKLLIQFQNNGVVDDSQLPKDRFSAERLKGVDSTLKIQPAKLEDSAVYLCASSLDRPGGADTQYFGPGTRLTVL.

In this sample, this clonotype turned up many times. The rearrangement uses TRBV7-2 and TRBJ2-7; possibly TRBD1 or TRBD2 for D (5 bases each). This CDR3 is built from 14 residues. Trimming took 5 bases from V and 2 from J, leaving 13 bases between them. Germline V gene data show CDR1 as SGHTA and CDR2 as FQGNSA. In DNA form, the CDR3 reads TGTGCCAGCAGCCTGACGACGGGGCCCTACGAGCAGTACTTC. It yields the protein CASSLTTGPYEQYF.

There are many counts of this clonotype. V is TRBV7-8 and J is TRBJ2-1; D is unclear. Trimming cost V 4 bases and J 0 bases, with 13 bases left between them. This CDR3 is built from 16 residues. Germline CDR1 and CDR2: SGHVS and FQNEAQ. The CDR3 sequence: CASSSVDGSSYNEQFF. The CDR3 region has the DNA TGTGCCAGCAGCTCGGTTGACGGAAGCTCCTACAATGAGCAGTTCTTC.

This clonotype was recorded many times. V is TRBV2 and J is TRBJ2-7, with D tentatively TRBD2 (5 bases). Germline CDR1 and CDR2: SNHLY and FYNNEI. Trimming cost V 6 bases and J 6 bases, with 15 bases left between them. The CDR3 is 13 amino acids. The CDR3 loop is CASSIRGPGEQYF. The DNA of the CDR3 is TGTGCCAGCAGCATTCGCGGGCCAGGCGAGCAGTACTTC.

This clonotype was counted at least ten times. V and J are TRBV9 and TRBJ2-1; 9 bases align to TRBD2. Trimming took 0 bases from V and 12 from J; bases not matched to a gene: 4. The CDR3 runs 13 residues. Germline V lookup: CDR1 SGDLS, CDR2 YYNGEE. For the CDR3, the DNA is TGTGCCAGCAGCGTAGTCGCGGGAGGGTGGCAGTTCTTC. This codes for CASSVVAGGWQFF.

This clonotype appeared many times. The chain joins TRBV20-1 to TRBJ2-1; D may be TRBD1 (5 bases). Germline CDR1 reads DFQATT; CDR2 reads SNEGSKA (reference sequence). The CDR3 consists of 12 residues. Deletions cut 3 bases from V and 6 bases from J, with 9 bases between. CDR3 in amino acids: CSASRVGNEQFF. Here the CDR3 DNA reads TGCAGTGCTAGCAGGGTTGGCAATGAGCAGTTCTTC.

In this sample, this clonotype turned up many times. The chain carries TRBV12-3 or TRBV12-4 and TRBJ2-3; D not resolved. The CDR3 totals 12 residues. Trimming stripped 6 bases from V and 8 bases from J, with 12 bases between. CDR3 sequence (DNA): TGTGCCAGCAGGGAACTCACCGCTACGCAGTATTTT. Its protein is CASRELTATQYF.

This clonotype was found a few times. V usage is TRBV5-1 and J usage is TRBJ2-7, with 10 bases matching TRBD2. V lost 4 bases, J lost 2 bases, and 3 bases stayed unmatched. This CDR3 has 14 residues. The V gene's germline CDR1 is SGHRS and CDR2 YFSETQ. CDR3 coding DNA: TGCGCCAGCAGCGGGACTAGCGCCACCTACGAGCAGTACTTC. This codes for CASSGTSATYEQYF.

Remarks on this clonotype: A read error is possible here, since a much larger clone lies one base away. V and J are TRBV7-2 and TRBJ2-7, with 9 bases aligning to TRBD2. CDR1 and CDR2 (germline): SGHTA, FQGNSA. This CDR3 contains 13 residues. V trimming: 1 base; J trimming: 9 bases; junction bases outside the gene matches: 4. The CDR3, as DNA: TGTGCCAGCAGCTTAGAAGCGGGGGGCGTGCAGTACTTC. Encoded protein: CASSLEAGGVQYF.

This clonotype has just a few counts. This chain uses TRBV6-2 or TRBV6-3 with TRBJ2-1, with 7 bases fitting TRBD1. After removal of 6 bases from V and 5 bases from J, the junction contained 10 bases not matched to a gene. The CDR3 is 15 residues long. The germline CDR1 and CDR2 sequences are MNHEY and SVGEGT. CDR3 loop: CASSEVGRGNNEQFF. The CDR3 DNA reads TGTGCCAGCAGCGAAGTCGGCAGGGGGAACAATGAGCAGTTCTTC.

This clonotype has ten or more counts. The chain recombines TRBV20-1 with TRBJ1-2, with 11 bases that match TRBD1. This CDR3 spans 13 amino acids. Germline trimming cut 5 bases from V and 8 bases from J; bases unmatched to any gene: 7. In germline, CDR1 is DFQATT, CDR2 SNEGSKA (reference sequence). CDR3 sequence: CSAPRTGGVGYTF. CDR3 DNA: TGCAGTGCTCCCCGGACAGGGGGCGTCGGCTACACCTTC.

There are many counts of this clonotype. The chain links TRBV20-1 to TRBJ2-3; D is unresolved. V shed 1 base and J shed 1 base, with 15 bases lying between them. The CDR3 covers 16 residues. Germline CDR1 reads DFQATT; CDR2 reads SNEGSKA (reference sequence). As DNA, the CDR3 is TGCAGTGCTAGAGGGCTGGTGGGTCAGGGCACAGATACGCAGTATTTT. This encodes CSARGLVGQGTDTQYF.

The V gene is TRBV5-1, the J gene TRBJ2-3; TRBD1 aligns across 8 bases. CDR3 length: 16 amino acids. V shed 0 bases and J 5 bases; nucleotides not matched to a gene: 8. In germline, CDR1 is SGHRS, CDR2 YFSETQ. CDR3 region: CASSLEAGGELDTQYF. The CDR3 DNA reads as TGCGCCAGCAGCTTGGAGGCAGGGGGCGAGTTAGATACGCAGTATTTT.

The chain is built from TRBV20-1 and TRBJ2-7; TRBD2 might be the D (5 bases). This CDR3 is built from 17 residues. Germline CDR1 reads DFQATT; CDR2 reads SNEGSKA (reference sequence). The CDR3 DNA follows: TGCTGTGTTAGAGGGCAGTTAGCCCATCTCGGCTCCTACGAGCAGTACTTC. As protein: CCVRGQLAHLGSYEQYF.

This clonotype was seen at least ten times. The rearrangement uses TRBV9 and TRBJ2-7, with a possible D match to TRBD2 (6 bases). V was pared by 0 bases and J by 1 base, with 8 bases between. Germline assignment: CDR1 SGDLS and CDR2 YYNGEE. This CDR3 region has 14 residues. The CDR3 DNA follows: TGTGCCAGCAGCGTAGAGGAGGGATCCTACGAGCAGTACTTC. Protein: CASSVEEGSYEQYF.